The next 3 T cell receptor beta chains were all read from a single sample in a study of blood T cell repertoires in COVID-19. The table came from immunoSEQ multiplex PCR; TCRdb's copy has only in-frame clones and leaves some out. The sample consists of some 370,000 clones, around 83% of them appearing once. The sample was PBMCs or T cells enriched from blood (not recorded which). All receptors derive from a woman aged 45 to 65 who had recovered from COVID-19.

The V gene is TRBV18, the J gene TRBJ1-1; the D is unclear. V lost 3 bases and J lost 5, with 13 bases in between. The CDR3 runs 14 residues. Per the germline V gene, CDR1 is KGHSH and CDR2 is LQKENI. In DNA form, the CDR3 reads TGTGCCAGCTCACCGGGATTCGGAGGTACTGAAGCTTTCTTT. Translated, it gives CASSPGFGGTEAFF. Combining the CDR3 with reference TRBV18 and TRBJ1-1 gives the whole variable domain NAGVMQNPRHLVRRRGQEARLRCSPMKGHSHVYWYRQLPEEGLKFMVYLQKENIIDESGMPKERFSAEFPKEGPSILRIQQVVRGDSAAYFCASSPGFGGTEAFFGQGTRLTVV.

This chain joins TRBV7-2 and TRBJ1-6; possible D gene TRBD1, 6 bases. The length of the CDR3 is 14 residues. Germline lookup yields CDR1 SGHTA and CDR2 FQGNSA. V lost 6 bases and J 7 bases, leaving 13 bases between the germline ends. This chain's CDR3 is CASSQGYGNSPLHF. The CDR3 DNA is TGTGCCAGCAGTCAGGGGTATGGGAATTCACCCCTCCACTTT. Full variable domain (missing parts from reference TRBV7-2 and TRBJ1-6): GAGVSQSPSNKVTEKGKDVELRCDPISGHTALYWYRQSLGQGLEFLIYFQGNSAPDKSGLPSDRFSAERTGGSVSTLTIQRTQQEDSAVYLCASSQGYGNSPLHFGNGTRLTVT.

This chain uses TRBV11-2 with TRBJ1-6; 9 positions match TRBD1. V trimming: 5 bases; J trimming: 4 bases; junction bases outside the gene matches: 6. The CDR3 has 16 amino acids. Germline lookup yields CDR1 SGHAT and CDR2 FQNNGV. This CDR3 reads CASSQPGTGYNSPLHF. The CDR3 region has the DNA TGTGCCAGCAGCCAACCCGGGACAGGGTATAATTCACCCCTCCACTTT.